The 32 T cell receptor beta chains listed next were all sequenced from one sample in a study of cytomegalovirus exposure and HLA in healthy donors. 60 Vbeta and 13 Jbeta primers were used in PCR. The data were produced by immunoSEQ multiplex PCR, yet TCRdb's version contains in-frame clones alone and is incomplete. This sample has around 120,000 clones; 80% occur once, and the top ten carry 2% to 3%. The material sequenced was PBMCs. These receptors all stem from a man younger than 40 in good health and CMV-seronegative.

This rearrangement joins TRBV7-2 to TRBJ2-3, with 10 bases lining up with TRBD2. V lost 5 bases, J lost 6 bases, and 11 bases stayed unmatched. The CDR3 covers 16 residues. CDR1 is SGHTA and CDR2 is FQGNSA in the germline V gene. CDR3 sequence (DNA): TGTGCCAGCAGCAAACAAAGCGGGAGGGCCTCTGATACGCAGTATTTT. As protein: CASSKQSGRASDTQYF.

The J gene is TRBJ2-3, the V gene TRBV18, with D possibly TRBD2 on 5 matching bases. CDR1 is KGHSH, CDR2 LQKENI, per germline. The CDR3 extends over 16 amino acids. The V end lost 3 bases, the J end lost 2 bases, and 15 bases lay between the germline ends. The CDR3 here is CASSPLRRGNTDTQYF. The CDR3 DNA follows: TGTGCCAGCTCACCCTTAAGGCGAGGGAACACAGATACGCAGTATTTT.

As regards this clone: A read error may produce the germline difference seen at one junction end. The chain recombines TRBV11-2 with TRBJ2-1, with D maybe TRBD2 (6 bases). There are 15 residues in the CDR3. Per germline, CDR1 SGHAT and CDR2 FQNNGV. In nucleotides, the CDR3 is TGTGCCAGCAGCGGGGGGATTGGGCGTCACAATGGGCAGTTCTTC. Amino acid sequence: CASSGGIGRHNGQFF.

In its sample, this clone was seen a few times. This chain links TRBV7-7 with TRBJ1-5; D uncertain. The CDR3 is 13 amino acids. V was clipped by 1 base and J by 6 bases, with 7 bases between them. Germline V gives CDR1 SSHAT, CDR2 FNYEAQ (reference sequence). The DNA of the CDR3 is TGTGCCAGCAGCTTAGGGTCAGGTCAGCCCCAGCATTTT. Its translation is CASSLGSGQPQHF.

V gene TRBV29-1 combines with J gene TRBJ1-2, with unresolved D. Germline V gene data show CDR1 as SQVTM and CDR2 as ANQGSEA. V was clipped by 3 bases and J by 8 bases, with 16 bases between them. The CDR3 sequence is 13 residues long. CDR3 nucleotides: TGCAGCGTTGACGCCGCGGCGGAGGAGGGCTACACCTTC. This gives the protein CSVDAAAEEGYTF.

This clone has only one observation. The chain couples TRBV19 to TRBJ1-3, with D uncertain. This CDR3 is 16 amino acids long. V was cut by 6 bases and J by 2 bases, with 17 bases left in between. Germline V CDR1 and CDR2: LNHDA, SQIVND (reference sequence). DNA for the CDR3: TGTGCCAGTAGGACGGAGGGCCGCGTGGCTGGAAACACCATATATTTT. Its protein product is CASRTEGRVAGNTIYF. Variable domain in full (rest from reference TRBV19 and TRBJ1-3): DGGITQSPKYLFRKEGQNVTLSCEQNLNHDAMYWYRQDPGQGLRLIYYSQIVNDFQKGDIAEGYSVSREKKESFPLTVTSAQKNPTAFYLCASRTEGRVAGNTIYFGEGSWLTVV.

The gene calls are TRBV28 and TRBJ2-7, with D tentatively TRBD2 (5 bases). This CDR3 region has 15 residues. Trimming left V 7 bases short and J 2 bases short, with 18 bases between. The germline CDR1 and CDR2 sequences are MDHEN and SYDVKM. DNA of the CDR3: TGTGCCAGCAAACTGGAGATGTCGGGGACCTACGAGCAGTACTTC. Translated, it gives CASKLEMSGTYEQYF.

This chain uses TRBV19 with TRBJ1-4, with TRBD1 identical over 7 bases. With V trimmed by 4 bases and J by 4 bases, 12 bases remained unmatched. Germline V lookup: CDR1 LNHDA, CDR2 SQIVND (reference sequence). The CDR3 totals 17 residues. CDR3 nucleotide sequence: TGTGCCAGTAGTAATCTTCAACCGGGACAGTATAATGAAAAACTGTTTTTT. It codes for CASSNLQPGQYNEKLFF.

The chain employs TRBV12-5 and TRBJ2-3, with TRBD2 identical over 13 bases. The CDR3 loop spans 17 amino acids. Germline V lookup: CDR1 LGHNT, CDR2 FRNRAP. V lost 5 bases to trimming and J lost 4 bases; unmatched junction nucleotides: 9. CDR3 nucleotide sequence: TGTGCTAGTGGTCCGGGACTAGCGGGATTTTTCGCAGATACGCAGTATTTT. Its translation is CASGPGLAGFFADTQYF.

The chain combines TRBV7-9 with TRBJ2-7, with 7 bases matching TRBD2. The CDR3 has 13 residues. Looked up from germline, CDR1 is SEHNR and CDR2 is FQNEAQ (reference sequence). With 8 bases clipped from V and 2 bases from J, the junction kept 6 bases outside the gene matches. CDR3 nucleotide sequence: TGTGCCAGCGGCAGCGGGGAAGCCTACGAGCAGTACTTC. Protein product: CASGSGEAYEQYF. Combining the CDR3 with reference TRBV7-9 and TRBJ2-7 gives the whole variable domain DTGVSQNPRHKITKRGQNVTFRCDPISEHNRLYWYRQTLGQGPEFLTYFQNEAQLEKSRLLSDRFSAERPKGSFSTLEIQRTEQGDSAMYLCASGSGEAYEQYFGPGTRLTVT.

A note on this clone: Relative to the germline gene, one junction end is altered; a read error may explain this. The chain recombines TRBV7-9 with TRBJ1-1, with TRBD1 matching over 7 bases. The germline CDR1 and CDR2 sequences are SEHNR and FQNEAQ (reference sequence). The CDR3 is made up of 13 amino acids. The CDR3 here is CSSSPSTGAEAFF. The CDR3, as DNA: TGTTCCAGCAGCCCATCCACAGGGGCGGAAGCTTTCTTT.

The chain employs TRBV7-6 and TRBJ1-5, with unresolved D. The CDR3 covers 13 residues. Germline lookup yields CDR1 SGHVS and CDR2 FNYEAQ. Trimming left V 5 bases short and J 3 bases short, with 8 bases between. The CDR3 here is CASSQDFNQPQHF. CDR3 in DNA: TGTGCCAGCAGCCAAGACTTCAATCAGCCCCAGCATTTT.

A few counts support this clone. The V gene is TRBV6-5, the J gene TRBJ1-1; 10 bases match TRBD1. Germline V gene lookup returns CDR1 MNHEY and CDR2 SVGAGI. Trimming took 5 bases from V and 5 from J; bases not matched to a gene: 5. This CDR3 has 14 amino acids. This CDR3 is CASSIDRGLTEAFF. The CDR3 DNA follows: TGTGCCAGCAGTATAGACAGGGGGCTGACTGAAGCTTTCTTT.

V is TRBV7-8 and J is TRBJ1-2; D call uncertain. The CDR3 is made up of 16 amino acids. CDR1 SGHVS and CDR2 FQNEAQ come from the germline V gene. Trimming took off 4 bases at V and 6 bases at J, with 21 bases between the two ends. The CDR3 spells CASSSFHGLSENGYTF. DNA for the CDR3: TGTGCCAGCAGCTCATTCCACGGGTTATCAGAAAATGGCTACACCTTC.

The chain has TRBV7-9 and TRBJ2-7; 11 bases fit TRBD1. The CDR3 is 14 amino acids. The V gene's germline CDR1 is SEHNR and CDR2 FQNEAQ (reference sequence). The ends lost 7 bases at V and 6 bases at J; junction bases unmatched: 8. The CDR3 protein is CASTKSGTGGEQYF. DNA of the CDR3: TGTGCCAGCACAAAATCCGGGACAGGGGGCGAGCAGTACTTC.

J is TRBJ2-2 and V is TRBV7-9, with D possibly TRBD1 on 7 matching bases. This CDR3 contains 16 residues. Trimming stripped 5 bases from V and 5 bases from J, with 18 bases between. The germline V gene encodes CDR1 SEHNR and CDR2 FQNEAQ (reference sequence). The CDR3, as DNA: TGTGCCAGCAGCCCAGGGGGACTTCTTGTAACCGGGGAGCTGTTTTTT. It specifies CASSPGGLLVTGELFF.

The V gene is TRBV29-1, the J gene TRBJ2-3; the match to TRBD2 covers 7 bases. V was clipped by 7 bases and J by 2 bases; unmatched bases: 9. CDR3 size: 14 residues. The germline gives CDR1 SQVTM, CDR2 ANQGSEA. CDR3 loop: CSARRDYITDTQYF. DNA for the CDR3: TGCAGCGCCCGCCGGGACTACATCACAGATACGCAGTATTTT.

This sequence joins TRBV7-2 and TRBJ1-1, with D possibly matching TRBD1 (6 bases). CDR3 length equals 13 residues. Deletions cut 3 bases from V and 10 bases from J, with 15 bases between. Germline V gene data show CDR1 as SGHTA and CDR2 as FQGNSA. The CDR3 loop reads CASSLVTRGLAFF. In DNA form, the CDR3 reads TGTGCCAGCAGCTTGGTAACCAGGGGATTAGCTTTCTTT.

The chain couples TRBV6-4 to TRBJ2-1, with TRBD2 as a possible D gene (6 bases). Trimming took 0 bases from V and 0 from J, leaving 9 bases between them. The germline gives CDR1 MRHNA, CDR2 SNTAGT. This CDR3 region has 16 residues. CDR3 amino acids: CASSDSGGNSYNEQFF. The CDR3 DNA sequence: TGTGCCAGCAGTGACTCGGGCGGGAACTCCTACAATGAGCAGTTCTTC.

The J gene is TRBJ2-2, the V gene TRBV10-3; weak D call: TRBD2 (6 bases). The CDR3 is 14 residues long. Trimming stripped 4 bases from V and 2 bases from J, with 8 bases between. Germline V gives CDR1 ENHRY, CDR2 SYGVKD. The CDR3 DNA is TGTGCCATCAGTGTGCGGGATAACACCGGGGAGCTGTTTTTT. Protein: CAISVRDNTGELFF.

The rearrangement links TRBV6-6 to TRBJ2-2, with D unresolved. Germline loops: CDR1 MNHNY, CDR2 SVGAGI (reference sequence). The CDR3 sequence is 14 residues long. V lost 2 bases, J lost 1 base, and 5 bases lay in between. In DNA form, the CDR3 reads TGTGCCAGCAGTTACACCAGGAACACCGGGGAGCTGTTTTTT. Translated, it gives CASSYTRNTGELFF.

V usage is TRBV30 and J usage is TRBJ2-2, with a weak D call TRBD2 (6 bases). Germline-derived CDR1 and CDR2 are GTSNPN and SVGIG (reference sequence). The V gene lost 2 bases and the J gene lost 1 base, with 11 bases spanning the gap. The CDR3 has 15 amino acids. CDR3 bases: TGTGCCTGGAGTAGGCTAGCGATGAACACCGGGGAGCTGTTTTTT. This translates into CAWSRLAMNTGELFF.

The J gene is TRBJ1-3, the V gene TRBV2; D is undetermined. The CDR3 totals 14 residues. The V end was cut by 4 bases, the J end by 0 bases, with 7 bases between. The germline gives CDR1 SNHLY, CDR2 FYNNEI. CDR3 sequence (DNA): TGTGCCAGCAGTGGGGCCTTCTCTGGAAACACCATATATTTT. This codes for CASSGAFSGNTIYF.

V is TRBV19 and J is TRBJ2-1; weak D call: TRBD2 (6 bases). The CDR3 runs 14 residues. Germline loops: CDR1 LNHDA, CDR2 SQIVND (reference sequence). V dropped 8 bases and J dropped 3 bases, with 14 bases sitting between them. The CDR3 protein is CASGRGLDYNEQFF. DNA of the CDR3: TGTGCCAGTGGTCGGGGACTGGACTACAATGAGCAGTTCTTC.

J is TRBJ2-2 and V is TRBV9; D possibly corresponds to TRBD1 (5 bases). CDR1 and CDR2 from the germline V gene are SGDLS and YYNGEE. The CDR3 spans 16 residues. Trimming pared 7 bases from V and 5 bases from J, leaving 21 bases between. The CDR3 loop reads CASSKTGRRDTGELFF. The CDR3 DNA is TGTGCCAGCTCAAAAACAGGCCGCAGAGATACCGGGGAGCTGTTTTTT.

The V call is TRBV29-1, the J call TRBJ2-3, with D perhaps TRBD1 (6 bases). V was pared by 4 bases and J by 2 bases, with 10 bases between. Germline V CDR1 and CDR2: SQVTM, ANQGSEA. This CDR3 region has 13 residues. DNA of the CDR3: TGCAGCGTTGCGGACAGACCCACAGATACGCAGTATTTT. The encoded protein is CSVADRPTDTQYF.

A few counts support this clone. The rearrangement joins TRBV5-1 to TRBJ2-7; 7 bases are shared with TRBD1. Germline CDR1 SGHRS, CDR2 YFSETQ. The CDR3 sequence is 15 residues long. J lost 5 bases, V lost 5 bases, and 13 bases had no gene match. The CDR3 reads CASSMVGDRVHEQYF. The DNA for the CDR3 is TGCGCCAGCAGTATGGTTGGTGACAGGGTCCACGAGCAGTACTTC.

This sequence joins TRBV4-1 and TRBJ2-2, with TRBD2 identical over 13 bases. The J segment lost 8 bases and the V segment lost 1 base, leaving 4 bases of the junction unmatched. The CDR3 length is 16 residues. CDR1 is MGHRA, CDR2 YSYEKL, per germline. The CDR3 bases are TGCGCCAGCAGCCAAGGGACTAGCGGGAGTAGAGGGGAGCTGTTTTTT. It yields the protein CASSQGTSGSRGELFF.

This clone was seen a few times. The genes are TRBV6-1 and TRBJ2-5; possibly TRBD2 for D (6 bases). V lost 4 bases, J lost 5 bases, and 11 bases lay in between. This CDR3 spans 13 amino acids. Germline loops: CDR1 MNHNS, CDR2 SASEGT. The CDR3 protein is CASSVPGRETQYF. The DNA of the CDR3 is TGTGCCAGCAGTGTTCCGGGGAGGGAGACCCAGTACTTC.

This chain uses TRBV7-9 with TRBJ2-1; 8 bases align to TRBD1. V shed 5 bases, J shed 3 bases, and the junction held 3 bases outside the gene matches. Looked up from germline, CDR1 is SEHNR and CDR2 is FQNEAQ (reference sequence). The CDR3 consists of 14 residues. CDR3 amino acids: CASSQDRGYNEQFF. CDR3 coding DNA: TGTGCCAGCAGCCAAGACAGGGGCTACAATGAGCAGTTCTTC.

The chain joins TRBV27 to TRBJ1-4; 7 nucleotides align to TRBD1. This CDR3 is 13 amino acids long. Germline values: CDR1 MNHEY, CDR2 SMNVEV (reference sequence). After removal of 4 bases from V and 8 bases from J, the junction contained 4 bases not matched to a gene. The DNA of the CDR3 is TGTGCCAGCAGTTCCGGGACAGAGGAAAAACTGTTTTTT. This sequence encodes CASSSGTEEKLFF.

The rearrangement uses TRBV6-4 and TRBJ1-2; 9 bases agree with TRBD1. CDR3 size: 16 residues. Germline values: CDR1 MRHNA, CDR2 SNTAGT. The J segment lost 4 bases and the V segment lost 6 bases, leaving 12 bases of the junction unmatched. The DNA for the CDR3 is TGTGCCAGCAGACCCTCGGGACAGGGTTTAGGCTATGGCTACACCTTC. Protein product: CASRPSGQGLGYGYTF.